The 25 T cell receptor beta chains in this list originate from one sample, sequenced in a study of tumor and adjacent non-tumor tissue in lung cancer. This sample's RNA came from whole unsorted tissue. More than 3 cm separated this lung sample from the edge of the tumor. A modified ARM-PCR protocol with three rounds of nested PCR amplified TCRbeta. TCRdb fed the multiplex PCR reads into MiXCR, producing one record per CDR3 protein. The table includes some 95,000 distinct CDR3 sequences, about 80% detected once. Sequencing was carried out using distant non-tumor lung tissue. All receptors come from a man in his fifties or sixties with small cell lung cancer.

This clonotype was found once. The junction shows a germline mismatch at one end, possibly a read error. The CDR3 coding sequence is TGTGCCAGCAAAATACAAGAGGGGGTTCTTCGGGGGGAGCCGTTTTTT. It yields the protein CASKIQEGVLRGEPFF. The chain carries TRBV11-2 and TRBJ2-2; tentative D call: TRBD2 (7 bases). The length of the CDR3 is 16 residues. Germline V gene lookup returns CDR1 SGHAT and CDR2 FQNNGV.

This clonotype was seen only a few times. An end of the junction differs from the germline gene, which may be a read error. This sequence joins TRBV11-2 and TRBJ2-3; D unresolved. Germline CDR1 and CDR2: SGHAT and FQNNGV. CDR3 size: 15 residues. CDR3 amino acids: CANSKVGIRTDTQYF. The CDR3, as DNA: TGTGCCAACAGCAAGGTGGGGATTCGCACAGATACGCAGTATTTT.

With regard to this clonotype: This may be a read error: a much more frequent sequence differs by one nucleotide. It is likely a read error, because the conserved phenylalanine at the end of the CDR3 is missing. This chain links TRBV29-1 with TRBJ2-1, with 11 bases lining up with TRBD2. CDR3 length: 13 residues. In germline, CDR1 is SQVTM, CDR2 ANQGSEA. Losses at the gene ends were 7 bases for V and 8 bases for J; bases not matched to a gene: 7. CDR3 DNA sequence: TGCAGCGGAGGGCTAGCGGGAGGATATGAGCAGTTCTCC. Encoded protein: CSGGLAGGYEQFS.

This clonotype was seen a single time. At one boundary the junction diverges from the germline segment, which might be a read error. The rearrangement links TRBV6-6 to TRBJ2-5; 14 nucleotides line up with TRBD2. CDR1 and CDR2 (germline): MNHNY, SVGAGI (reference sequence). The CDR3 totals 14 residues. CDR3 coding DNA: TGTGCCACCAGGGGACTAGCGGGAGACGAGACCCAATACTTC. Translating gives CATRGLAGDETQYF.

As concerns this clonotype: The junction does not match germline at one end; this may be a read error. CDR3 sequence: CSANPDISGGKTIYF. CDR3 nucleotide sequence: TGCAGTGCTAACCCTGACATCAGCGGAGGAAAGACCATATATTTT. V and J are TRBV20-1 and TRBJ1-3; D remains unclear. Germline V lookup: CDR1 DFQATT, CDR2 SNEGSKA (reference sequence). This CDR3 is built from 15 residues.

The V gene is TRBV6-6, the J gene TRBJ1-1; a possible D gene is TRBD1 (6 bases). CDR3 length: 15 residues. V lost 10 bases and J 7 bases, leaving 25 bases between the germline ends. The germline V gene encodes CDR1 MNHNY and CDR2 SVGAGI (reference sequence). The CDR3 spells CAKSYPSTRGLEAFF. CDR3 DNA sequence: TGTGCCAAGAGTTACCCATCTACCAGGGGTCTTGAAGCTTTCTTT.

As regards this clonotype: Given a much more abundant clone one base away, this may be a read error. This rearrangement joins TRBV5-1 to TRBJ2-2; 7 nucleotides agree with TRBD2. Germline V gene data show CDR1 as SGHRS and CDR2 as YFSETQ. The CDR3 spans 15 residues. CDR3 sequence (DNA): TGCGCCAGCGGCTTACCGGGAGGTGGCACCGGGGAGCTGTTTTTT. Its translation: CASGLPGGGTGELFF. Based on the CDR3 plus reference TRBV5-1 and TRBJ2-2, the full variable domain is KAGVTQTPRYLIKTRGQQVTLSCSPISGHRSVSWYQQTPGQGLQFLFEYFSETQRNKGNFPGRFSGRQFSNSRSEMNVSTLELGDSALYLCASGLPGGGTGELFFGEGSRLTVL.

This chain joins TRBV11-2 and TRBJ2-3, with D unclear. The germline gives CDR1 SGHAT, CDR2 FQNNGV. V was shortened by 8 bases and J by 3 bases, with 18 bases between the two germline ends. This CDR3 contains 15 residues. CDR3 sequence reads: CASRTFRIRTDTQYF. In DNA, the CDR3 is TGTGCCAGCCGCACGTTCAGGATACGGACAGATACGCAGTATTTT.

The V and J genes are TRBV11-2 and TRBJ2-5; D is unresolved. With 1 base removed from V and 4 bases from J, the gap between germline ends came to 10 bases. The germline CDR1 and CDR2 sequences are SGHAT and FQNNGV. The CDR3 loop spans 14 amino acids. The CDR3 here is CASSLGSSSETQYF. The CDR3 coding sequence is TGTGCCAGCAGCTTAGGGTCCAGTTCAGAGACCCAGTACTTC.

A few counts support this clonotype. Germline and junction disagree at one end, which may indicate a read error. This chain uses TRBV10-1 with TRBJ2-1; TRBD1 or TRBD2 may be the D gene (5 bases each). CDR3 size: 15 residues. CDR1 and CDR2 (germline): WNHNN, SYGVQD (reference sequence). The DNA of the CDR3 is TGTGCCAGCAGTCCTGGGGGACCAGCACCTAACGAGCAGTTCTTC. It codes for CASSPGGPAPNEQFF.

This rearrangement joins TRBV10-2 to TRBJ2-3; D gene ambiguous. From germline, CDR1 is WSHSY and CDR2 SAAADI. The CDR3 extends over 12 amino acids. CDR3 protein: CVTYGPPDTQYF. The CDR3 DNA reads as TGCGTCACATACGGGCCCCCAGATACGCAGTATTTT.

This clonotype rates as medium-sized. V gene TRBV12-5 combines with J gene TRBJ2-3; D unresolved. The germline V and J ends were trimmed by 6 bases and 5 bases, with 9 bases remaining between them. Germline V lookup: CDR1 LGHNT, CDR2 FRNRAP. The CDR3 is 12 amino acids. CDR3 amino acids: CASGHQEDTQYF. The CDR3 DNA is TGTGCTAGTGGCCACCAAGAAGATACGCAGTATTTT.

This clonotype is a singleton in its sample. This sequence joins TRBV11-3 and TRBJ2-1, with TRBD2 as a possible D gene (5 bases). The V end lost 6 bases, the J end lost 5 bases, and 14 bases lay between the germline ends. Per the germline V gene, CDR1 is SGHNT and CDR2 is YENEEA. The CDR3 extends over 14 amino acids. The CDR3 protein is CASSSLGIDNEQFF. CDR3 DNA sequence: TGTGCCAGCAGTTCCCTCGGGATAGACAATGAGCAGTTCTTC.

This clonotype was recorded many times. Here the CDR3 DNA reads TGTGCCAGCAGCTTTCTAGCGGGAGGGGGCAATGAGCAGTTCTTC. It codes for CASSFLAGGGNEQFF. V and J are TRBV5-4 and TRBJ2-1; 12 bases line up with TRBD2. Germline loops: CDR1 SGHNT, CDR2 YYREEE (reference sequence). The CDR3 is 15 residues long. The V segment lost 2 bases and the J segment 6 bases; nucleotides outside the gene matches: 3.

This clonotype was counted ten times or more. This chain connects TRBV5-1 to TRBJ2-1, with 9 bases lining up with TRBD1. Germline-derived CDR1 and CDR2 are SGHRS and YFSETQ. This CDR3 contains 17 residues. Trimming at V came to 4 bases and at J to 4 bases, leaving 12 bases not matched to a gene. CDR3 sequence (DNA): TGCGCCAGCAGCCTTTCCACGACAGGGGGGCCTTACAATGAGCAGTTCTTC. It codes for CASSLSTTGGPYNEQFF.

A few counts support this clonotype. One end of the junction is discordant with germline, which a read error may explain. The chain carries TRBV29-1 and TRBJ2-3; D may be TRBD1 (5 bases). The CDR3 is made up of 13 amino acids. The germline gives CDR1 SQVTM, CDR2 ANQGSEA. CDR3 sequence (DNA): TGCAGCGCTCTTCAGGGTGGCACAGAAACGCAGTATTTT. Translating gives CSALQGGTETQYF.

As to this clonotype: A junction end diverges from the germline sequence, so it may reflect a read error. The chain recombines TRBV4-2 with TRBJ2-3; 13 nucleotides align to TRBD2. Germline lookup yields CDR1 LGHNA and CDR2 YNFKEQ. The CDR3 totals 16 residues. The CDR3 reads CASSQDRTSGSDTHYF. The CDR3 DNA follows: TGTGCCAGCAGCCAAGACAGGACTAGCGGGAGCGATACGCATTATTTT.

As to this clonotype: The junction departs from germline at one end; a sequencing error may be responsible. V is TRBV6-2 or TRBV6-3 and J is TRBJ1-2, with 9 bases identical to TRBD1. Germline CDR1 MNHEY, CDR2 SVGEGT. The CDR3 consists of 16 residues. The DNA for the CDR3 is TGTGCCACTAGTTACTCGAGGACAGGGGTGGACTATGGCTACACTTTC. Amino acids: CATSYSRTGVDYGYTF.

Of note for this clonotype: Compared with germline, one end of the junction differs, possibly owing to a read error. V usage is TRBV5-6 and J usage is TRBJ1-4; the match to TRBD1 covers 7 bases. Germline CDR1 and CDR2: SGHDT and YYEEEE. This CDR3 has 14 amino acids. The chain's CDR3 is CTSSYDRENGKLFF. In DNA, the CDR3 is TGTACCAGCAGTTACGACAGGGAGAATGGAAAACTGTTTTTT.

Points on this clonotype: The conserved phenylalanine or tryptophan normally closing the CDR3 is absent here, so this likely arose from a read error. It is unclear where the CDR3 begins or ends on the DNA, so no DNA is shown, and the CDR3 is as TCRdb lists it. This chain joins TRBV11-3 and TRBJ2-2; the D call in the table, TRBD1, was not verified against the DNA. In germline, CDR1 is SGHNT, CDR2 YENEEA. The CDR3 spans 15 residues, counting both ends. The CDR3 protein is CASSLDRGQTGEMFS.

DNA for the CDR3: TGTGCCTGCAGTCACTCCCCGGGCTACGAGCAGTACGTC. Translating gives CACSHSPGYEQYV. The chain has TRBV6-5 and TRBJ2-7; D remains unclear. This CDR3 spans 13 amino acids. Germline V CDR1 and CDR2: MNHEY, SVGAGI.

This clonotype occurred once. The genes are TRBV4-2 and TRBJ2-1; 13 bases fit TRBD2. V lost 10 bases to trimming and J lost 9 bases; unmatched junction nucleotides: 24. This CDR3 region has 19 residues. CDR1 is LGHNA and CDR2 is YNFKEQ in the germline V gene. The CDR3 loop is CANGQDRRWGTSGTGEQFF. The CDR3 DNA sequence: TGTGCCAACGGCCAAGATCGGCGGTGGGGGACTAGCGGGACGGGTGAGCAGTTCTTC.

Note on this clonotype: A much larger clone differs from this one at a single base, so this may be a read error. The CDR3 here is CTSSLGQGGETQYF. The CDR3 bases are TGTACCAGCAGTTTGGGGCAGGGAGGAGAGACCCAGTACTTC. This rearrangement joins TRBV28 to TRBJ2-5; D perhaps matches TRBD2 (6 bases). From germline, CDR1 is MDHEN and CDR2 SYDVKM. This CDR3 spans 14 amino acids.

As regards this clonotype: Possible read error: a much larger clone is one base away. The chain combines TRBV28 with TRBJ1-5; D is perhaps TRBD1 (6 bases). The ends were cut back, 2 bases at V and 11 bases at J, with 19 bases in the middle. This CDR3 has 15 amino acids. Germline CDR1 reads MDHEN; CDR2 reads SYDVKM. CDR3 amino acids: CASSLPTGLSQSQHF. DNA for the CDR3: TGTGCCAGCAGTTTACCTACAGGGCTAAGCCAGTCCCAGCATTTT.

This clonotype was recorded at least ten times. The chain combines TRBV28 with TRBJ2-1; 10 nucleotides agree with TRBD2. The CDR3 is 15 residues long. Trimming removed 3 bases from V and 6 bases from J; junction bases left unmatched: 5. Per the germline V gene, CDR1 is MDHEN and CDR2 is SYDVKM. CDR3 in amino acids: CASSLLAGAVNEQFF. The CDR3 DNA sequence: TGTGCCAGCAGTTTGCTAGCGGGAGCCGTCAATGAGCAGTTCTTC.